The clone carrying this T cell receptor beta chain was detected only a few times. No antigen is known for it. The sample is drawn from a study of identical twins. Study-wide results and limits: Alpha sequences that were out-of-frame and twin-shared showed an excess of low generation probability. Beta out-of-frame twin sharing showed a weaker excess.

MiXCR, applied by TCRdb to the 5' RACE reads, yields one record per CDR3 protein. The table includes approximately 530,000 distinct CDR3 sequences, 20% to 25% detected once. The CDR3 totals 15 residues. The V and J ends lost 0 bases and 4 bases, in that order; junction bases with no gene match: 5. Germline CDR1 reads DFQATT; CDR2 reads SNEGSKA (reference sequence). These sequences were also reported in another study, on yellow fever vaccine responses in identical twins.

This receptor was obtained from a woman aged 18-29 years in good health. The source material was CD4+ T cells sorted from blood. V is TRBV20-1 and J is TRBJ2-7; TRBD2 matches at 11 bases. CDR3 region: CSARELAGGGYEQYV. In DNA form, the CDR3 reads TGCAGTGCTAGAGAGCTAGCGGGGGGAGGGTACGAGCAGTACGTC.